This T cell receptor beta chain was identified in a study of T cell responses to AZD1222 COVID-19 vaccine. Background on the study: Second doses at about 4 or about 12 weeks were pooled. Broader study findings: The reported proportion of spike-specific TCRs targeting unmutated variant regions was nearly half. Receipt of two AZD1222 doses was followed by a rise in Spike-specific TCR breadth and depth. Spike as a whole was targeted by vaccine-associated CD4 TCRs, dominant at 160-218 and 743-854.

Using immunoSEQ multiplex PCR, the repertoire was profiled, and TCRdb retains in-frame clones only, with some absent. Of about 120,000 clones listed, approximately 89% are singletons. A remark on this clone: The target antigen is unknown.

Germline CDR1 and CDR2: MDHEN and SYDVKM. Trimming cost V 5 bases and J 4 bases, with 14 bases left between them. The CDR3 is 14 amino acids. This rearrangement joins TRBV28 to TRBJ1-2; D ambiguous. The sequencing here drew on peripheral blood, taken on day 0 of AZD1222 vaccination. The receptor's source is an adult in good health. This chain's CDR3 is CASSRPGESYGYTF. The CDR3 coding sequence is TGTGCCAGCAGTCGGCCCGGGGAGAGCTATGGCTACACCTTC.